This T cell receptor beta chain is from a study of vaccination and CD4 T cells after COVID-19. Trimming pared 6 bases from V and 6 bases from J, leaving 32 bases between. Looked up from germline, CDR1 is MNHNS and CDR2 is SASEGT. The CDR3 loop spans 19 amino acids. This clonotype has just a few counts. Its cognate antigen is unknown. The Oncomine TCR Beta short-read assay sequenced DNA from cultured CD4+ T cells. DNA came from CD4+ T cells after culture. TCRdb processed the PCR reads anew with MiXCR; each CDR3 protein has one entry. The data show approximately 20,000 distinct CDR3 sequences, with about half seen just once and 2.5% held by the top ten. Described treatment: approximately 10-day PBMC culture with coronavirus spike peptide pools or control peptides (ViraFEST assay). PCR positivity dates ran from March to December 2020, preceding US Alpha, Beta and Delta variants.

This specimen consisted of CD4+ T cells from blood, cultured in vitro, obtained after SARS-CoV-2 vaccination. The sequence came from a human donor who had recovered from COVID-19. The chain couples TRBV6-1 to TRBJ1-1; weak D call: TRBD1 (5 bases). CDR3 bases: TGTGCCAGCAGCTTTAGTACTCCTCAGTCCCAGACTGGGGGATCTGAAGCTTTCTTT. Its protein product is CASSFSTPQSQTGGSEAFF.